One and the same sample provided the 24 T cell receptor beta chains below, sequenced in a study of lymphopenia after photon versus proton radiotherapy. Measured with immunoSEQ multiplex PCR; TCRdb has only the in-frame clones, and not every one. In the table there are about 39,000 clones, roughly 90% of which are singletons. This specimen was peripheral blood, taken from a patient treated with photon-based radiotherapy. The origin of the receptors is a man aged 60 to 75 with cholangiocarcinoma.

V usage is TRBV28 and J usage is TRBJ2-7; tentatively, D is TRBD2 (7 bases). Trimming removed 2 bases from V and 5 bases from J, with 16 bases in between. Looked up from germline, CDR1 is MDHEN and CDR2 is SYDVKM. This CDR3 contains 15 residues. The CDR3 here is CASSLRIRGGNEQYF. As DNA, the CDR3 is TGTGCCAGCAGTTTAAGGATAAGGGGGGGGAACGAGCAGTACTTC.

In DNA form, the CDR3 reads TGCGCCAGCAGCACAGGCGGAGGTGAACAAGAGACCCAGTACTTC. Protein: CASSTGGGEQETQYF. The genes are TRBV5-1 and TRBJ2-5, with D perhaps matching TRBD1 or TRBD2 (5 bases each). Between the trimmed V and J ends, which lost 4 bases and 2 bases, there was a span of 15 bases. Per the germline V gene, CDR1 is SGHRS and CDR2 is YFSETQ. CDR3 size: 15 residues.

The chain is built from TRBV5-1 and TRBJ2-5; possibly TRBD1 for D (6 bases). In germline, CDR1 is SGHRS, CDR2 YFSETQ. V lost 3 bases and J lost 2, with 8 bases in between. The CDR3 length is 13 residues. This CDR3 reads CASSSGQQETQYF. The CDR3 DNA is TGCGCCAGCAGCTCCGGACAGCAAGAGACCCAGTACTTC.

The gene calls are TRBV6-6 and TRBJ2-7; a weak D match, TRBD1 (6 bases). V was cut by 7 bases and J by 0 bases, with 13 bases left in between. The CDR3 totals 14 residues. CDR1 and CDR2 from the germline V gene are MNHNY and SVGAGI (reference sequence). In nucleotides, the CDR3 is TGTGCCAGCACTGATACAGGGAGCTCCTACGAGCAGTACTTC. Residues: CASTDTGSSYEQYF.

This clone came up a few times. This chain links TRBV15 with TRBJ1-5; no clear D. Trimming pared 1 base from V and 4 bases from J, leaving 23 bases between. There are 19 residues in the CDR3. Per the germline V gene, CDR1 is LNHNV and CDR2 is YYDKDF (reference sequence). The CDR3 loop is CATSRAGGTSRLSNQPQHF. CDR3 nucleotide sequence: TGTGCCACCAGCAGAGCTGGTGGAACATCGAGGTTATCAAATCAGCCCCAGCATTTT.

The chain carries TRBV10-2 and TRBJ2-1, with D hard to call. The CDR3 sequence is 15 residues long. CDR1 and CDR2 (germline): WSHSY, SAAADI. With 7 bases removed from V and 0 bases from J, the gap between germline ends came to 13 bases. The CDR3, as DNA: TGCGCCAGCACGACCCCGGTCCACTCCTACAATGAGCAGTTCTTC. Amino acids: CASTTPVHSYNEQFF.

The rearrangement uses TRBV29-1 and TRBJ1-1; possibly TRBD1 for D (5 bases). From germline, CDR1 is SQVTM and CDR2 ANQGSEA. Trimming cost V 0 bases and J 6 bases, with 14 bases left between them. This CDR3 is built from 14 residues. The DNA of the CDR3 is TGCAGCGTTGAAGATCCCGGGGGGAGGGCTGAAGCTTTCTTT. Residues: CSVEDPGGRAEAFF.

The V gene is TRBV12-5, the J gene TRBJ1-4; 9 nucleotides match TRBD1. V was clipped by 1 base and J by 6 bases; unmatched bases: 9. Germline-derived CDR1 and CDR2 are LGHNT and FRNRAP. The CDR3 totals 17 residues. In DNA, the CDR3 is TGTGCTAGTGGTTTGGCACCGGGGACAGGGCGGGATGAAAAACTGTTTTTT. Amino acids: CASGLAPGTGRDEKLFF.

This chain links TRBV5-6 with TRBJ2-3, with TRBD2 matching over 11 bases. The CDR3 has 16 residues. From germline, CDR1 is SGHDT and CDR2 YYEEEE. Trimming at V came to 3 bases and at J to 0 bases, leaving 3 bases not matched to a gene. CDR3 sequence (DNA): TGTGCCAGCAGCTCGGGGACTAGCGGAAGCACAGATACGCAGTATTTT. This gives the protein CASSSGTSGSTDTQYF. Complete variable domain (other parts from reference TRBV5-6 and TRBJ2-3): DAGVTQSPTHLIKTRGQQVTLRCSPKSGHDTVSWYQQALGQGPQFIFQYYEEEERQRGNFPDRFSGHQFPNYSSELNVNALLLGDSALYLCASSSGTSGSTDTQYFGPGTRLTVL.

V and J are TRBV18 and TRBJ1-5; D remains unclear. This CDR3 is 13 amino acids long. CDR1 and CDR2 (germline): KGHSH, LQKENI. Trimming cost V 2 bases and J 4 bases, with 6 bases left between them. This CDR3 is CASSPGLNQPQHF. CDR3 in DNA: TGTGCCAGCTCACCAGGATTGAATCAGCCCCAGCATTTT.

The V and J genes are TRBV5-4 and TRBJ1-2; D is uncertain. The germline gives CDR1 SGHNT, CDR2 YYREEE (reference sequence). The CDR3 is made up of 15 amino acids. Trimming pared 0 bases from V and 6 bases from J, leaving 15 bases between. CDR3 region: CASSLGISGMNGYTF. CDR3 DNA: TGTGCCAGCAGCTTGGGGATTTCGGGTATGAATGGCTACACCTTC.

This chain joins TRBV20-1 and TRBJ1-1; D gene unclear. The germline V gene encodes CDR1 DFQATT and CDR2 SNEGSKA (reference sequence). The CDR3 length is 11 residues. Trimming shortened V by 5 bases and J by 6 bases, and 10 bases separated the two germline ends. CDR3 protein: CSASGSSEAFF. The CDR3 DNA sequence: TGCAGTGCTTCAGGCTCCTCTGAAGCTTTCTTT.

The rearrangement joins TRBV10-1 to TRBJ2-7, with 7 bases lining up with TRBD1. V gave up 6 bases and J gave up 1 base; unmatched junction bases: 9. Germline CDR1 and CDR2: WNHNN and SYGVQD (reference sequence). The CDR3 has 15 residues. The CDR3 is CASSPGTANSYEQYF. CDR3 nucleotides: TGCGCCAGCAGCCCCGGGACAGCCAATTCCTACGAGCAGTACTTC.

The chain links TRBV7-8 to TRBJ1-4, with a tentative D call TRBD1 (5 bases). Germline CDR1 reads SGHVS; CDR2 reads FQNEAQ. Trimming left V 3 bases short and J 5 bases short, with 10 bases between. The CDR3 extends over 14 amino acids. CDR3 protein: CASSFRAANEKLFF. For the CDR3, the DNA is TGTGCCAGCAGCTTCAGGGCGGCGAATGAAAAACTGTTTTTT.

J is TRBJ1-2 and V is TRBV28, with a tentative D call TRBD1 (6 bases). The CDR3 consists of 15 residues. CDR1 is MDHEN, CDR2 SYDVKM, per germline. The V end was cut by 1 base, the J end by 6 bases, with 15 bases between. DNA of the CDR3: TGTGCCAGCAGTTTATCCCCCGTCGAGGGGGATGGCTACACCTTC. Residues: CASSLSPVEGDGYTF.

The V gene is TRBV10-2, the J gene TRBJ2-5; 7 bases fit TRBD2. The junction had 3 bases not matched to a gene; V was cut back by 6 bases and J by 2 bases. Per germline, CDR1 WSHSY and CDR2 SAAADI. The CDR3 is made up of 13 amino acids. CDR3 coding DNA: TGCGCCAGCAGGTGGGGGGGGCAAGAGACCCAGTACTTC. Its translation: CASRWGGQETQYF.

In this sample, this clone turned up once. The chain recombines TRBV5-8 with TRBJ1-5, with 10 bases aligning to TRBD1. The CDR3 is 13 amino acids. Germline V lookup: CDR1 SGHTS, CDR2 YDEGEE. Trimming at V came to 2 bases and at J to 10 bases, leaving 3 bases not matched to a gene. CDR3 coding DNA: TGTGCCAGCAGCTTAAGACAGGGGGCTCCCCAGCATTTT. It translates to CASSLRQGAPQHF.

The rearrangement uses TRBV6-5 and TRBJ2-2; D gene ambiguous. CDR3 length: 15 residues. The ends were cut back, 0 bases at V and 6 bases at J, with 11 bases in the middle. Germline CDR1 MNHEY, CDR2 SVGAGI. DNA for the CDR3: TGTGCCAGCAGTTACTCAGGTTCCTTTGCCGGGGAGCTGTTTTTT. Translating gives CASSYSGSFAGELFF.

J is TRBJ2-7 and V is TRBV15, with 8 nucleotides matching TRBD1. The CDR3 extends over 17 amino acids. The germline V gene has CDR1 LNHNV and CDR2 YYDKDF (reference sequence). Trimming removed 3 bases from V and 3 bases from J; junction bases left unmatched: 13. CDR3 DNA sequence: TGTGCCACCAGCAGGTCGGACAGGGCAAATTTTCGCTACGAGCAGTACTTC. Encoded protein: CATSRSDRANFRYEQYF.

V gene TRBV5-1 combines with J gene TRBJ2-3; 11 bases fit TRBD2. The junction had 4 bases not matched to a gene; V was cut back by 5 bases and J by 2 bases. The CDR3 has 15 residues. Germline CDR1 SGHRS, CDR2 YFSETQ. The CDR3 sequence: CASSKTSGNTDTQYF. The CDR3 coding sequence is TGCGCCAGCAGTAAGACTAGCGGGAACACAGATACGCAGTATTTT.

The chain joins TRBV21-1 to TRBJ2-1; TRBD1 was called by the table and not checked on the DNA. TRBV21-1 is annotated as a pseudogene. This CDR3 has 15 residues. CDR3 DNA sequence: TGTGCCAGCAGCAATGGGGACAGTTCAAGCAATGAGCAGTTCTTC. Translating gives CASSNGDSSSNEQFF.

V gene TRBV5-1 combines with J gene TRBJ2-5, with D hard to call. V lost 0 bases to trimming and J lost 2 bases, with 5 bases between them. In germline, CDR1 is SGHRS, CDR2 YFSETQ. The CDR3 has 13 amino acids. The CDR3 loop is CASSLAPQETQYF. The DNA of the CDR3 is TGCGCCAGCAGCTTGGCGCCACAAGAGACCCAGTACTTC.

This chain joins TRBV20-1 and TRBJ1-2, with D possibly being TRBD1 (5 bases). Looked up from germline, CDR1 is DFQATT and CDR2 is SNEGSKA (reference sequence). This CDR3 is 11 amino acids long. V lost 5 bases, J lost 5 bases, and 9 bases lay in between. The CDR3 nucleotides are TGCAGTGCTTCAGACAGATATGGCTACACCTTC. It is translated as CSASDRYGYTF.

This chain links TRBV6-6 with TRBJ2-5, with a tentative D call TRBD2 (7 bases). Trimming took off 0 bases at V and 2 bases at J, with 13 bases between the two ends. From germline, CDR1 is MNHNY and CDR2 SVGAGI (reference sequence). The CDR3 runs 16 residues. The CDR3 reads CASSYSGTTGQETQYF. DNA of the CDR3: TGTGCCAGCAGTTACTCAGGGACTACAGGGCAAGAGACCCAGTACTTC.